A selection of T cell receptor beta chains follows, all from one sample in a study of blood T cell repertoires in COVID-19. TCRdb's table, derived via immunoSEQ multiplex PCR, lists solely in-frame clones and lacks some. The sample yields approximately 140,000 clones, 70% to 90% seen once. The sequenced sample was peripheral blood. All receptors derive from a human donor in a cohort sampled during active COVID-19. Each CDR3 is given without its conserved first and last residue.

TRBV5-1	TRBJ2-7	13	ASSLTGTGGFEQY
TRBV11-3	TRBJ1-2	10	ASTGIVDGYT
TRBV7-9	TRBJ1-5	12	ASSETGWNQPQH
TRBV7-2	TRBJ2-2	10	ASSLRTGELF
TRBV10-3	TRBJ2-2	15	AIRGGQGGPNTGELF
TRBV5-1	TRBJ1-4	12	ASSLEGRGEKLF
TRBV9	TRBJ2-2	14	ASSALPQGNDGELF
TRBV18	TRBJ2-2	14	ASSPPTGSGTGELF
TRBV7-2	TRBJ2-7	12	ASSLGGQGRVQY
TRBV7-3	TRBJ2-7	14	ASSLMASRSSYEQY
TRBV5-1	TRBJ2-7	15	ASSLVAGGLHSYEQY
TRBV6-1	TRBJ1-6	13	ASSEGGGRPSPLH
TRBV5-1	TRBJ2-7	12	ASSSSGGTYEQY
TRBV11-2	TRBJ1-2	12	ASSLEAGSYGYT
TRBV6-5	TRBJ2-1	13	ASSPIAGLVYEQF
TRBV11-2	TRBJ2-7	13	ASSISGDPSYEQY
TRBV5-5	TRBJ1-5	15	ASSLTPGQGILQPQH
TRBV13	TRBJ2-7	14	ASSLSWLRGPYEQY
TRBV5-6	TRBJ1-3	17	ASSLEVPGGGHSGNTIY
TRBV29-1	TRBJ2-6	13	SVVAGSSGANVLT
TRBV5-4	TRBJ2-7	11	ASSADIAYEQY
TRBV15	TRBJ1-5	15	ATSSDPRDRGHQPQH
TRBV7-9	TRBJ2-5	11	ASSLVGGETQY
TRBV10-3	TRBJ1-2	10	AISDRAGGYT
TRBV5-4	TRBJ1-2	12	ASSLVGQNYGYT
TRBV3-1/TRBV3-2	TRBJ1-1	19	ASSQELGTDRIRLWNTEAF
TRBV27	TRBJ1-5	13	ASSLGGTGGQPQH
TRBV24-1	TRBJ2-5	12	ATSDHRDTETQY
TRBV5-1	TRBJ1-1	11	ASSSGMNTEAF
TRBV27	TRBJ2-3	15	ASPEIELATSTDTQY
TRBV5-4	TRBJ1-5	12	ASSFGGGDQPQH
TRBV5-5	TRBJ1-6	16	ASGRGLALARSSSPLH
TRBV19	TRBJ1-1	12	ASSIREMNTEAF
TRBV27	TRBJ2-5	12	ASSFGGEAETQY
TRBV3-1/TRBV3-2	TRBJ1-1	15	ASSHSDRGFLNTEAF
TRBV14	TRBJ2-7	16	ASSQSLGNTPGEYEQY
TRBV5-4	TRBJ2-1	13	ASSPEIQNFNEQF
TRBV7-3	TRBJ2-7	12	ASSPDGNPYEQY
TRBV5-6	TRBJ1-5	12	ASSLRTVNQPQH
TRBV30	TRBJ1-2	13	AWSSQVAYSYGYT
TRBV11-2	TRBJ2-1	13	ASSVMGGSYNEQF
TRBV30	TRBJ1-5	13	AWSGGVNSNQPQH
TRBV4-1	TRBJ1-6	14	ASSQDPRGANSPLH
TRBV7-9	TRBJ1-2	13	ASSAPGQGNYGYT
TRBV6-1	TRBJ1-1	11	ASARDRNTEAF
TRBV4-2	TRBJ1-1	14	ASSQEWGQGLRLAF